This entry lists 14 T cell receptor beta chains sequenced from one sample in a study of early T cells in non-severe SARS-CoV-2 infection. TCRdb fed the 5' RACE reads into MiXCR, producing one record per CDR3 protein. The table shows roughly 83,000 distinct CDR3 sequences, with 8.5% to 12% occurring only once. The sample here was whole blood, taken at baseline. These receptors were obtained from an adult who was a healthcare worker with PCR-confirmed SARS-CoV-2 infection or an uninfected control (not recorded which).

This clonotype appeared many times. V usage is TRBV7-6 and J usage is TRBJ2-1; D possibly corresponds to TRBD2 (5 bases). CDR1 and CDR2 from the germline V gene are SGHVS and FNYEAQ. The CDR3 is 15 residues long. The V end lost 5 bases, the J end lost 7 bases, and 18 bases lay between the germline ends. The CDR3 DNA reads as TGTGCCAGCAGCCGAGAAGCGGCCGCCCCAAATGAGCAGTTCTTC. This translates into CASSREAAAPNEQFF.

This clonotype was seen at least ten times. CDR3 sequence (DNA): TGTGCCAGCAGTTATGACCCGCGGGATACGCAGTATTTT. It encodes CASSYDPRDTQYF. The chain links TRBV7-3 to TRBJ2-3; D gene ambiguous. Germline V gene sequence: CDR1 SGHTA, CDR2 FQGTGA. The CDR3 is 13 amino acids. Trimming removed 6 bases from V and 6 bases from J, with 13 bases in between.

This clonotype showed up just a few times. The V call is TRBV10-1, the J call TRBJ2-7; D gene uncertain. The V end lost 3 bases, the J end lost 3 bases, and 6 bases lay between the germline ends. CDR3 length: 12 amino acids. Germline lookup yields CDR1 WNHNN and CDR2 SYGVQD (reference sequence). The CDR3 sequence is CASSDSFYEQYF. In DNA, the CDR3 is TGCGCCAGCAGTGACAGTTTCTACGAGCAGTACTTC.

This clonotype has ten or more counts. This chain links TRBV11-2 with TRBJ2-7; possibly TRBD2 for D (6 bases). Germline V lookup: CDR1 SGHAT, CDR2 FQNNGV. Trimming took off 1 base at V and 1 base at J, with 11 bases between the two ends. This CDR3 contains 15 residues. CDR3 in amino acids: CASSLVADTSYEQYF. Written as DNA, the CDR3 is TGTGCCAGCAGCTTAGTAGCGGATACTTCCTACGAGCAGTACTTC.

The sample holds many counts of this clonotype. J is TRBJ2-1 and V is TRBV20-1, with D perhaps TRBD2 (7 bases). V was trimmed by 6 bases and J by 8 bases, leaving 20 bases between them. The CDR3 runs to 14 residues. Germline V gene sequence: CDR1 DFQATT, CDR2 SNEGSKA (reference sequence). The CDR3 coding sequence is TGCAGTGCCACGGCGCGGGGGTCAGGGGATGAGCAGTTCTTC. Protein: CSATARGSGDEQFF.

Here the CDR3 DNA reads TGTGCCAGCAGCCCCGGAGTTGGGACAGGGGGCTATGGCTACACCTTC. Protein product: CASSPGVGTGGYGYTF. The rearrangement links TRBV27 to TRBJ1-2, with TRBD1 matching 11 bases. J was trimmed by 4 bases and V by 6 bases; bases with no gene match: 10. Germline CDR1 is MNHEY and CDR2 is SMNVEV (reference sequence). This CDR3 has 16 amino acids.

J is TRBJ2-1 and V is TRBV5-4; 9 bases line up with TRBD1. The CDR3 contains 14 residues. CDR1 and CDR2 from the germline V gene are SGHNT and YYREEE (reference sequence). The V gene end was trimmed by 4 bases and the J gene end by 5 bases; junction bases not matched to a gene: 4. The CDR3 is CASSQRTGDNEQFF. The CDR3 DNA reads TGTGCCAGCAGCCAACGGACAGGGGACAATGAGCAGTTCTTC. The variable domain in full, with the rest retrieved from reference TRBV5-4 and TRBJ2-1, is ETGVTQSPTHLIKTRGQQVTLRCSSQSGHNTVSWYQQALGQGPQFIFQYYREEENGRGNFPPRFSGLQFPNYSSELNVNALELDDSALYLCASSQRTGDNEQFFGPGTRLTVL.

In this sample, this clonotype turned up a few times. The CDR3 sequence is CASSPTPPEALLKLFF. The CDR3 DNA follows: TGTGCCAGCAGCCCGACCCCCCCGGAAGCCCTATTAAAACTGTTTTTT. The genes are TRBV7-3 and TRBJ1-4; D call uncertain. The CDR3 extends over 16 amino acids. The V gene lost 5 bases and the J gene lost 10 bases, with 23 bases spanning the gap. The germline V gene encodes CDR1 SGHTA and CDR2 FQGTGA.

This clonotype was detected a few times. V is TRBV9 and J is TRBJ2-3, with 7 positions matching TRBD2. V was pared by 0 bases and J by 2 bases, with 3 bases of the junction left unmatched. CDR1 and CDR2 from the germline V gene are SGDLS and YYNGEE. CDR3 length: 15 amino acids. The CDR3 reads CASSVVGTNTDTQYF. CDR3 nucleotide sequence: TGTGCCAGCAGCGTAGTGGGGACTAACACAGATACGCAGTATTTT.

This clonotype was found a few times. The CDR3 loop reads CASSSRTSGAGANVLTF. The CDR3 DNA follows: TGTGCCAGCAGTTCTCGAACTAGCGGGGCTGGGGCCAACGTCCTGACTTTC. The rearrangement links TRBV2 to TRBJ2-6; 10 nucleotides line up with TRBD2. The germline V gene encodes CDR1 SNHLY and CDR2 FYNNEI. V dropped 5 bases and J dropped 2; count of bases not matched to a gene: 6. This CDR3 has 17 amino acids. The whole variable domain, filled in from reference TRBV2 and TRBJ2-6, reads EPEVTQTPSHQVTQMGQEVILRCVPISNHLYFYWYRQILGQKVEFLVSFYNNEISEKSEIFDDQFSVERPDGSNFTLKIRSTKLEDSAMYFCASSSRTSGAGANVLTFGAGSRLTVL.

The chain links TRBV29-1 to TRBJ2-1; no clear D gene. V lost 2 bases and J lost 0, with 8 bases in between. Looked up from germline, CDR1 is SQVTM and CDR2 is ANQGSEA. This CDR3 comprises 14 residues. The DNA for the CDR3 is TGCAGCGTTGAACGACCCCTCTCCTACAATGAGCAGTTCTTC. Amino acid sequence: CSVERPLSYNEQFF.

This clonotype was seen only a few times. The chain carries TRBV7-8 and TRBJ2-3; D possibly corresponds to TRBD1 (5 bases). The CDR3 is 16 residues long. CDR1 and CDR2 from the germline V gene are SGHVS and FQNEAQ. The V end was cut by 10 bases, the J end by 2 bases, with 22 bases between. CDR3 loop: CATRQGRARSTDTQYF. For the CDR3, the DNA is TGTGCCACTCGTCAGGGCCGGGCGAGATCCACAGATACGCAGTATTTT.

This clonotype has at least ten counts. The V gene is TRBV6-1, the J gene TRBJ2-1; D remains ambiguous. V dropped 7 bases and J dropped 8 bases, with 21 bases sitting between them. This CDR3 region has 15 residues. CDR1 and CDR2 (germline): MNHNS, SASEGT. CDR3: CASTQTPSSSDEQFF. In DNA form, the CDR3 reads TGTGCCAGCACACAGACCCCCTCCTCCTCGGATGAGCAGTTCTTC.

In this sample, this clonotype turned up a few times. The V call is TRBV4-1, the J call TRBJ2-5, with D possibly called TRBD1 or TRBD2 (5 bases each). CDR1 and CDR2 (germline): MGHRA, YSYEKL. Trimming left V 1 base short and J 8 bases short, with 23 bases between. CDR3 length equals 17 residues. The CDR3 loop is CASSQVAVGDQKRTQYF. CDR3 sequence (DNA): TGCGCCAGCAGCCAAGTGGCTGTCGGGGACCAGAAGAGAACCCAGTACTTC.